A single sample gave rise to the 12 T cell receptor beta chains below, sequenced in a study of T cell responses to AZD1222 COVID-19 vaccine. Method: immunoSEQ multiplex PCR; TCRdb's copy keeps in-frame clones and lacks some. In the table there are approximately 100,000 clones, over 85% of which are singletons. The starting material was peripheral blood, obtained on day 0 of AZD1222 vaccination. The receptors here all came from an adult in good health.

This chain links TRBV9 with TRBJ2-1, with TRBD2 matching 13 bases. The CDR3 is made up of 16 amino acids. J was trimmed by 8 bases and V by 3 bases; bases with no gene match: 8. Looked up from germline, CDR1 is SGDLS and CDR2 is YYNGEE. The DNA of the CDR3 is TGTGCCAGCAGCGCCTTCGGGACTAGCGGGATCGATGAGCAGTTCTTC. This encodes CASSAFGTSGIDEQFF.

This chain uses TRBV19 with TRBJ1-2, with D tentatively TRBD1 (5 bases). CDR1 is LNHDA, CDR2 SQIVND, per germline (reference sequence). CDR3 length equals 13 residues. Trimming took off 10 bases at V and 3 bases at J, with 15 bases between the two ends. CDR3 nucleotides: TGTGCCACCGAGTCGTCGGGGGACTATGGCTACACCTTC. Encoded protein: CATESSGDYGYTF. The full variable domain, completed using reference TRBV19 and TRBJ1-2, is DGGITQSPKYLFRKEGQNVTLSCEQNLNHDAMYWYRQDPGQGLRLIYYSQIVNDFQKGDIAEGYSVSREKKESFPLTVTSAQKNPTAFYLCATESSGDYGYTFGSGTRLTVV.

The chain has TRBV4-1 and TRBJ2-1; no firm D call. CDR1 is MGHRA and CDR2 is YSYEKL in the germline V gene. With 1 base removed from V and 7 bases from J, the gap between germline ends came to 8 bases. The CDR3 consists of 13 residues. This CDR3 reads CASSQALQNEQFF. The CDR3 coding sequence is TGCGCCAGCAGCCAAGCCTTACAGAATGAGCAGTTCTTC.

This chain joins TRBV19 and TRBJ1-6; a weak D match, TRBD1 (6 bases). The V end was cut by 5 bases, the J end by 5 bases, with 13 bases between. This CDR3 spans 15 amino acids. Germline assignment: CDR1 LNHDA and CDR2 SQIVND (reference sequence). CDR3: CASSVRDNHNSPLHF. The CDR3 DNA follows: TGTGCCAGTAGTGTAAGGGACAACCATAATTCACCCCTCCACTTT.

The rearrangement uses TRBV19 and TRBJ1-3; 9 nucleotides align to TRBD1. CDR3 size: 14 residues. Germline lookup yields CDR1 LNHDA and CDR2 SQIVND (reference sequence). V was clipped by 6 bases and J by 9 bases; unmatched bases: 9. The DNA for the CDR3 is TGTGCCAGTAGACCGGGACAGGGCGCGCTCACCATATATTTT. As protein: CASRPGQGALTIYF.

This chain connects TRBV7-8 to TRBJ1-1, with unresolved D. The CDR3 loop spans 13 amino acids. Between the trimmed V and J ends, which lost 5 bases and 0 bases, there was a span of 7 bases. Germline CDR1 and CDR2: SGHVS and FQNEAQ. The CDR3: CASSQHMNTEAFF. CDR3 nucleotide sequence: TGTGCCAGCAGCCAACATATGAACACTGAAGCTTTCTTT.

J is TRBJ1-2 and V is TRBV6-5; D is unclear. The CDR3 length is 11 residues. Trimming took off 7 bases at V and 5 bases at J, with 8 bases between the two ends. CDR1 is MNHEY, CDR2 SVGAGI, per germline. CDR3 amino acids: CASTRTYGYTF. In DNA, the CDR3 is TGTGCCAGCACTAGGACTTATGGCTACACCTTC.

This chain links TRBV29-1 with TRBJ1-4, with 9 bases identical to TRBD1. From germline, CDR1 is SQVTM and CDR2 ANQGSEA. The CDR3 is made up of 13 amino acids. After removal of 6 bases from V and 7 bases from J, the junction contained 6 bases not matched to a gene. Here the CDR3 reads CSVGGQGFEKLFF. The CDR3 bases are TGCAGCGTGGGGGGACAGGGTTTTGAAAAACTGTTTTTT.

The chain is built from TRBV19 and TRBJ1-3; unclear D gene. CDR1 and CDR2 from the germline V gene are LNHDA and SQIVND (reference sequence). This CDR3 is 14 amino acids long. With 6 bases removed from V and 2 bases from J, the gap between germline ends came to 11 bases. The CDR3 here is CASSQDEAGNTIYF. CDR3 nucleotide sequence: TGTGCCAGTAGCCAGGATGAGGCTGGAAACACCATATATTTT.

The V call is TRBV30, the J call TRBJ1-1, with 7 bases matching TRBD1. Germline values: CDR1 GTSNPN, CDR2 SVGIG (reference sequence). This CDR3 region has 12 residues. The V gene end was trimmed by 2 bases and the J gene end by 9 bases; junction bases not matched to a gene: 6. Here the CDR3 reads CAWSRSGGKAFF. The CDR3, as DNA: TGTGCCTGGAGTCGGTCAGGGGGGAAAGCTTTCTTT.

This chain uses TRBV7-2 with TRBJ1-2, with D unresolved. V was cut by 1 base and J by 8 bases, with 5 bases left in between. The germline V gene encodes CDR1 SGHTA and CDR2 FQGNSA. The CDR3 totals 11 residues. The CDR3 DNA is TGTGCCAGCAGCTTAGGTATAGGCTACACCTTC. Encoded protein: CASSLGIGYTF.

Here the CDR3 reads CASNLFREDTQYF. The DNA for the CDR3 is TGTGCCAGTAACCTCTTTCGGGAGGATACGCAGTATTTT. The J gene is TRBJ2-3, the V gene TRBV18; tentative D call: TRBD2 (6 bases). The CDR3 is 13 amino acids. Per germline, CDR1 KGHSH and CDR2 LQKENI. V lost 9 bases to trimming and J lost 6 bases, with 16 bases between them. Full variable domain (remainder filled in from reference TRBV18 and TRBJ2-3): NAGVMQNPRHLVRRRGQEARLRCSPMKGHSHVYWYRQLPEEGLKFMVYLQKENIIDESGMPKERFSAEFPKEGPSILRIQQVVRGDSAAYFCASNLFREDTQYFGPGTRLTVL.